This T cell receptor (beta chain) is drawn from a study of cytomegalovirus exposure and HLA in healthy donors (dated by TCRdb to between 2016 and 2019). Regarding the study in general: In an earlier analysis of fewer than 750 of the donors, under 300 Gb of sequence data and 100 million or so unique TCR beta sequences from 180 million or so T cells were reported. An earlier analysis of approximately 580 of the donors used high-throughput TCR beta sequencing to judge whether each TCR beta V gene segment behaved as functional or pseudogenic. The study combined high-throughput TCR immunosequencing, statistical association of individual TCRs with disease status, and machine learning to predict cytomegalovirus infection status. Both class I and class II loci were covered by HLA typing, at four-digit resolution. Alongside the repertoire data, information on donor age, sex, ethnicity and CMV serostatus was compiled. To study patterns of TCR occurrence, a later analysis re-analyzed previously published TCR beta repertoires from more than 550 donors and added high-resolution HLA genotyping. Roughly 300 gigabases of sequencing data and roughly 80 million unique TCR sequences made up an early release that covered fewer than 650 HLA-typed donors. The study was designed to test whether signatures of past pathogen exposure could be identified by cataloging public T cell receptors. The number of typed donors differed by locus: about 620-630 for A, B, C, DRB1 and DQB1; 522 for DQA1; around 610 for DPA1; and some 430 for DPB1. The study profiled the T cell repertoires of about 720 subjects by immunosequencing and related them to cytomegalovirus serostatus. A later genetic analysis used genome-wide SNP genotypes for about 60% of the roughly 670 donors, treating that subset as a discovery cohort. All discovery cohort repertoires had been generated on a single sequencing platform. Roughly 5 DR-DQ haplotypes were handled as single units for association and clustering because linkage in the cohort was strong. Among a few hundred genotyped donors of the cohort, an average of approximately 240,000 unique TCR beta nucleotide sequences were sequenced per donor, roughly 20% of them non-productive. In addition to the first cohort of 650 to 800 subjects, a separate validation cohort of approximately 120 different subjects was used. In the later analysis, no new phenotypic data were used to find candidate immune exposures; instead, reliance was placed on TCR beta sequences and their occurrence across donors. Of the roughly 400 genotyped donors, around 81% fell in the genetic ancestry cluster associated with self-reported Caucasian donors.

The cohort was made up of hundreds of healthy bone marrow donors. All cohort members were sampled while nominally healthy, although unrecorded immune exposures were likely present. The donor was CMV seronegative and was included in the group of several hundred seronegative cohort members. A peripheral blood sample was provided by each donor, and peripheral blood mononuclear cells were used for TCR beta sequencing. The Qiagen DNeasy Blood Extraction Kit was used to extract genomic DNA from the blood cell samples. The library was obtained by the immunoSEQ multiplex PCR assay. A mixture of 60 forward primers for TCR Vbeta segments and 13 reverse primers for TCR Jbeta segments was used in the multiplex PCR. The CDR3 region of rearranged TCR beta genes was amplified from genomic DNA by a multiplex PCR assay. The amplified TCR beta libraries were sequenced on the Illumina HiSeq System as 87-base-pair reads. On the study's bioinformatics: Across the 700 or so repertoires, a later analysis counted some 81 million unique TCR beta chains, some 11 million of which were shared by at least two donors. To remove PCR and sequencing errors, raw reads were error-corrected and collapsed into unique sequences using a nearest-neighbor algorithm that merged closely related sequences. V, D and J gene segments were assigned by aligning CDR3 sequences to IMGT reference sequences. For a sequence to be retained, a match of at least six nucleotides was required to both a V gene segment and a J gene segment. A rearrangement counted as productive if the CDR3 had no stop codons and remained in frame with V and J, and every other rearrangement counted as non-productive. Following IMGT convention, CDR3 was defined as the stretch from the second conserved V-encoded cysteine up to the conserved J-encoded phenylalanine. The earlier analysis of approximately 590 of the donors excluded any sequence lacking an unambiguous match to a single V gene segment. In an earlier analysis of a few hundred of the donors, V segments were called functional above 56.7% productive rearrangements and were called segregating when the between-donor standard deviation exceeded 5%. A statistical classification framework was built to diagnose cytomegalovirus status from the catalog of TCR beta chain sequences. In a later analysis, V and J genes were assigned by comparing TCR nucleotide sequences against IMGT/GENE-DB human TR gene sequences. In a later analysis, CDR3 sequences and most-parsimonious VDJ recombination scenarios were assigned using the TCRdist pipeline. In a later analysis, every TCR beta chain was defined by the combination of its CDR3 amino acid sequence and its V-gene family, and reads without a unique V-gene family were dropped. To address suspected cross-contamination and a sequencing artifact, a later analysis removed 592 highly shared, low-generation-probability nucleotide sequences. In a later analysis, a clonal expansion index was calculated for each public chain from normalized within-repertoire ranks of inferred template counts. A later analysis computed generation probabilities with a VDJ recombination model fitted to out-of-frame rearrangements, and checked the results against IGoR. In a later analysis, TCR-TCR, TCR-HLA and TCR-CMV co-occurrence was scored with hypergeometric tests, and a repertoire-size bias correction was applied to TCR pairs. To estimate false discovery rates, a later analysis permuted the HLA or CMV assignments 20 times. In a later analysis, co-occurring TCRs were grouped with DBSCAN, and TCRdist sequence similarity was added when clustering was performed within HLA-allele-positive subsets. Repertoires with fewer than 30,000 or more than 120,000 public chains, plus five repertoires with anomalous nucleotide sharing, were excluded from co-occurrence clustering. The table comes from immuneACCESS by way of TCRdb, which keeps in-frame sequences with V and J called. Part of the clones is missing from these tables; in studies checked, under half for an unresolved V gene and the rest for unknown reasons. From that table come the V and J calls and clone size; the DNA was used to work out D and trimming. The sample table holds some 190,000 clones, of which 87% were seen once. Of the sample, around 1.4% is held by the ten largest clones.

Here is what the overall study found, with its caveats: The study listed 150 to 200 TCR beta chains as associated with cytomegalovirus. Because counts were too low, 15 to 20 rarely observed V segments, including chromosome 9 orphons, were excluded from the earlier analysis of around 640 of the donors. A further reported finding was that TCR beta sequences accurately predicted the HLA-A and HLA-B alleles for most subjects in the first cohort. Assigning TCR associations to individual alleles was difficult when HLA alleles, especially DR and DQ, strongly co-occurred. A later analysis reported that several top co-occurrence clusters appeared linked to parvovirus B19, influenza, CMV and Epstein-Barr virus. It was suggested by the authors that the approach could potentially be generalized to other disease states and immunological phenotypes. HLA typing was unavailable for some donors at each locus, so association tests used only the typed subset. Correlated functional status among segregating V segments might reflect linkage disequilibrium, but an unknown experimental factor could not be ruled out. In this cohort, only TCR beta chains were sequenced, and detectable features were limited by the absence of alpha or paired-chain data. Most CMV-associated TCR beta chains appeared to be HLA-restricted in a later analysis, and the HLA associations seemed to be driven largely by CMV exposure. For the cohort, immune exposure information was limited to CMV serostatus. Compared with the roughly 670-donor mean, donors in an Asian-associated ancestry cluster had fewer N-insertions in productive TCRs, according to a later genetic analysis. The classifier was reported to diagnose cytomegalovirus status with high specificity and sensitivity in both the original and validation cohorts. In vitro tests confirmed that a few of the cytomegalovirus-associated TCR beta chains recognize cytomegalovirus antigens. An association between a missense DCLRE1C variant and V-gene and J-gene trimming of TCR beta chains was found in a later genetic analysis and replicated in an independent cohort. In a later analysis, TCR association rates were found to vary across HLA loci, with the most associated TCRs seen for DRB1 alleles and the fewest for HLA-C alleles. In an earlier analysis of some 500 of the donors, most TCR beta V segments were observed in productive rearrangements about 87% or about 30% of the time, broadly matching IMGT annotations. A cluster of highly shared sequence variants was judged likely to represent a technical artifact of the sequencing pipeline. Sequencing depth was assumed to be roughly uniform across donors in the presence/absence analyses, though that assumption may not hold. At a false discovery rate of 0.05, a later analysis linked some 17,000 TCR beta sequences to specific HLA alleles. In a later analysis, HLA-associated TCR beta chains showed more clonal expansion and lower generation probabilities than non-associated chains that were equally common. Some IMGT-functional V segments, including TRBV6-2 and TRBV6-3, could not be told apart with the 87-base-pair reads, so those segments were excluded. Across donors, most TCR sequences were observed very rarely, whereas some public TCRs were present in many individuals.

The cysteine opens and the phenylalanine closes a CDR3 of 13 amino acids. Only the CDR3 region is kept as DNA, spanning 39 bases read in frame from base 1. CDR1 and CDR2 are read off the germline V gene as SGDLS and YYNGEE. Here V drops 4 bases and J drops 8 bases, and the junction holds 8 bases not matched to any gene. A note on this clone: Its antigen remains unidentified. Base qualities are not recorded, but no much larger clone differs from it by a single base.

The sequence came from a man aged 25 to 40 in good health and CMV-seronegative. Material: PBMCs. The chain was built from TRBV9 and TRBJ2-7, and 8 bases in between align with TRBD2. DNA sequence: TGTGCCAGCAGCCCCGGAGCGGGAGATAAGCAGTACTTC. It codes for CASSPGAGDKQYF.